This T cell receptor (beta chain) was documented in a study of beta chain features in type 1 diabetes. Study results and caveats: Shortening that was moderate but significant affected the TCRB CDR3s of Type 1 diabetes patients in all four CD4+ subsets.

As every portion of the isolated RNA was reverse transcribed, the sequencing read expressed TCRB transcripts. Assay: immunoSEQ multiplex PCR; the TCRdb copy retains only in-frame clones and omits some. The top ten hold around 0.03% of the sample, which has 200,000 to 300,000 clones, just over 20% seen once. With regard to this clone: Its antigen is unidentified.

In germline, CDR1 is SGHRS, CDR2 YFSETQ. The CDR3 spans 16 residues. V lost 4 bases and J lost 1; bases outside the gene matches: 8. This chain connects TRBV5-1 to TRBJ2-3; 8 bases map to TRBD2. The sequencing input was naive CD4+ T cells from blood. This TCR was sampled from a woman aged 35 to 49 with type 1 diabetes. CDR3 amino acids: CASSPVGGAGTDTQYF. The CDR3 DNA reads TGCGCCAGCAGCCCAGTCGGGGGGGCCGGCACAGATACGCAGTATTTT.